This TCR beta chain was found in a study of CD8+ T cells in alopecia areata. Study-wide results and limits: The study found higher clonality in lesional than normal scalp, especially in alopecia totalis/universalis. Resident alphabeta T-cell populations of normal skin are likewise subject to sequencing in scalp samples.

Regarding this clone: Its target is unknown.

Patients with alopecia areata provided lesional scalp punch biopsies as well as peripheral blood. Isolation of CD4+ and CD8+ T cells from PBMCs was achieved by sorting. TCR sequencing used cDNA made by reverse transcription of extracted RNA. TCRdb keeps only in-frame clones here, not all; method: immunoSEQ multiplex PCR. This table holds 45,000 to 70,000 clones, around 96% found once. The germline V and J ends were trimmed by 1 base and 9 bases, with 10 bases remaining between them. The CDR3 consists of 13 residues. Germline CDR1 reads SNHLY; CDR2 reads FYNNEI. The source of this sequence is a human donor with alopecia areata. Material: CD8+ T cells sorted from blood, obtained at week 0. The rearrangement uses TRBV2 and TRBJ2-1; D is undetermined. This chain's CDR3 is CASSEGTTGEQFF. The CDR3 DNA sequence: TGTGCCAGCAGTGAAGGTACGACGGGTGAGCAGTTCTTC. The whole variable domain, filled in from reference TRBV2 and TRBJ2-1, reads EPEVTQTPSHQVTQMGQEVILRCVPISNHLYFYWYRQILGQKVEFLVSFYNNEISEKSEIFDDQFSVERPDGSNFTLKIRSTKLEDSAMYFCASSEGTTGEQFFGPGTRLTVL.